This TCR beta chain was observed in a study of tumor and adjacent non-tumor tissue in lung cancer. Whole-study findings and limits: Shorter survival was associated with higher TCR diversity in tumors. TCR diversity was significantly greater in tumor than normal lung tissue.

The CDR3 is 14 residues long. The germline V gene has CDR1 SGHAT and CDR2 FQNNGV. The library came from three nested PCR rounds adapted from ARM-PCR protocols. In TCRdb, the multiplex PCR reads were re-called with MiXCR into one record per CDR3 protein. The sample consists of some 84,000 distinct CDR3 sequences, around 65% of them appearing once. The template was RNA from unsorted bulk tissue. Donors were chemotherapy-naive, newly diagnosed lung cancer surgical patients in China, August–late 2014. Note on this clonotype: Its antigen remains unknown. Its ends do not fully match the called genes, so a read error is possible.

Specimen: lung tumor tissue. This receptor was identified in a man between 65 and 85 years old with non-small cell lung cancer. The chain is built from TRBV11-2 and TRBJ1-1; perhaps TRBD1 as D (5 bases). The CDR3 DNA sequence: TGTGCCGGCAGCTTTGGGACCGACGGCACCGAAGCTTTCTTT. Encoded protein: CAGSFGTDGTEAFF.